Listed below are T cell receptor beta chains from one sample, sequenced in a study of cytomegalovirus exposure and HLA in healthy donors. Method: immunoSEQ multiplex PCR; TCRdb's copy keeps in-frame clones and lacks some. This sample has some 150,000 clones; 80% occur once, and the top ten carry around 5%. Sequenced material: PBMCs. Receptor source: a male donor in good health and CMV-seronegative. The CDR3 runs from the conserved cysteine through the conserved F or W. The order of the fields is clone size, V gene, D gene, J gene, CDR3 DNA, CDR3 protein. A D gene is named only where the DNA matches it firmly. For some rows the clone size is stated as once, few or many, or as a class when expanded; others skip it.

-	TRBV29-1	TRBD1	TRBJ2-5	TGCAGCGTTAGGATGACAGGGGCTAGGGAGACCCAGTACTTC	CSVRMTGARETQYF
-	TRBV7-2	-	TRBJ2-7	TGTGCCAGCATGCTAGGGGGGGGCTACGAGCAGTACTTC	CASMLGGGYEQYF
-	TRBV4-2	-	TRBJ2-7	TGTGCCAGCAGCCAGGAGTCAGACGAGCAGTACTTC	CASSQESDEQYF
-	TRBV5-6	-	TRBJ2-2	TGTGCCAGCAGCTTGGGTAGGACAGTTAACACCGGGGAGCTGTTTTTT	CASSLGRTVNTGELFF
-	TRBV6-5	-	TRBJ2-7	TGTGCCAGCAGTTACGCGAACAGCCCCTACGAGCAGTACTTC	CASSYANSPYEQYF
-	TRBV5-1	TRBD2	TRBJ2-1	TGCGCCAGCAGCTCTGGACTAGCGGGGGTCTACAATGAGCAGTTCTTC	CASSSGLAGVYNEQFF
-	TRBV6-5	TRBD1	TRBJ1-2	TGTGCCAGCAGGGGAACAGGGGAGCGTGGCTACACCTTC	CASRGTGERGYTF
few	TRBV9	-	TRBJ1-6	TGTGCCAGCAGCGTAGATTGGCGGGGAAGTGGTTCACCCCTCCACTTT	CASSVDWRGSGSPLHF
-	TRBV29-1	TRBD2	TRBJ2-3	TGCAGCGTTTCCGGGGAGGGACCCACAGATACGCAGTATTTT	CSVSGEGPTDTQYF
-	TRBV5-1	TRBD1	TRBJ1-1	TGCGCCAGCAGCTTGGCCAAGGGACAGGGGTGGGGCACTGAAGCTTTCTTT	CASSLAKGQGWGTEAFF
-	TRBV2	TRBD1	TRBJ1-2	TGTGCCAGCTCCCGGGACAGTAATAACTATGGCTACACCTTC	CASSRDSNNYGYTF
few	TRBV7-2	-	TRBJ2-1	TGTGCCAGCAGCTCTGGATCTGAGCGGGTGAATGAGCAGTTCTTC	CASSSGSERVNEQFF
few	TRBV5-4	-	TRBJ2-5	TGTGCCAGCAGTGGCGGGGGCGTCCAAGAGACCCAGTACTTC	CASSGGGVQETQYF
-	TRBV19	-	TRBJ2-1	TGTGCCAGTAGTATAGATGGCCCGAATGAGCAGTTCTTC	CASSIDGPNEQFF
-	TRBV19	-	TRBJ2-2	TGTGCCAGTAGTAGGGGCCCACCGGGCGGGGAGCTGTTTTTT	CASSRGPPGGELFF
few	TRBV4-3	TRBD1	TRBJ2-7	TGCGCCAGCAGCCAAGATTTTAACAGGGGGAGGGAGCAGTACTTC	CASSQDFNRGREQYF
few	TRBV29-1	-	TRBJ1-1	TGCAGCGTTGCGGTAAACACTGAAGCTTTCTTT	CSVAVNTEAFF
-	TRBV27	-	TRBJ1-5	TGTGCCAGCAGTTTAAACCGGGACAATCAGCCCCAGCATTTT	CASSLNRDNQPQHF
once	TRBV7-2	-	TRBJ1-2	TGTGCCAGCAGCTTAGCGCCCGGGGGTGGCTACACCTTC	CASSLAPGGGYTF
-	TRBV7-3	-	TRBJ2-1	TGTGCCAGCAGCTCCTCCGACAGTAACAATGAGCAGTTCTTC	CASSSSDSNNEQFF
-	TRBV2	-	TRBJ2-2	TGTGCCAGCAGTGAGATAGGGGCCGGGGAGCTGTTTTTT	CASSEIGAGELFF
-	TRBV27	-	TRBJ2-7	TGTGCCAGCAGTCGCCAGGCCGGTTACGAGCAGTACTTC	CASSRQAGYEQYF
few	TRBV7-2	-	TRBJ1-6	TGTGCCAGCAGCTATCGGGGGGGGGCAGGTAATTCACCCCTCCACTTT	CASSYRGGAGNSPLHF
-	TRBV10-1	-	TRBJ1-2	TGCGCCAGCAGTGAGCCGAGCCTCAATCCGCCCTATCACTATGGCTACACCTTC	CASSEPSLNPPYHYGYTF
-	TRBV7-6	-	TRBJ1-1	TGTGCCAGCAGCCCGACAGGCACGATGAACACTGAAGCTTTCTTT	CASSPTGTMNTEAFF
-	TRBV7-9	TRBD1	TRBJ2-7	TGTGCCAGCAGCTTAGCTCAGGGGGCGAAGGCCTACGAGCAGTACTTC	CASSLAQGAKAYEQYF
-	TRBV20-1	-	TRBJ2-7	TGCAGTGCTAGGGGACTCCACGAGCAGTACTTC	CSARGLHEQYF
-	TRBV5-6	TRBD2	TRBJ2-7	TGTGCCAGCAGCTTCCGGGAGGGCGCCGAGCAGTACTTC	CASSFREGAEQYF
-	TRBV28	-	TRBJ1-2	TGTGCCAGCAGTGTCGAGGGCCGCCACTCTAACTATGGCTACACCTTC	CASSVEGRHSNYGYTF
-	TRBV5-1	-	TRBJ2-2	TGCGCCAGCAGCTTGGTAGGCAGGCTCTCCGGGGAGCTGTTTTTT	CASSLVGRLSGELFF
-	TRBV5-4	-	TRBJ1-2	TGTGCCAGCAGAAGTGGGGGCGGAAGCTACACCTTC	CASRSGGGSYTF
-	TRBV19	-	TRBJ2-3	TGTGCCCGGAAGGACTGCGATACGCAGTATTTT	CARKDCDTQYF
-	TRBV28	TRBD1	TRBJ1-5	TGTGCCAGCAGCCAAGGACAGGGTATGAGTCAGCCCCAGCATTTT	CASSQGQGMSQPQHF
-	TRBV7-9	-	TRBJ1-1	TGTGCCAGCAGCGCCCGGGAGGGGGGCACTGAAGCTTTCTTT	CASSAREGGTEAFF
-	TRBV7-8	-	TRBJ2-1	TGTGCCAGCAGCTTCGTCGAGGGTCCCTTAGGGCAGTTCTTC	CASSFVEGPLGQFF
-	TRBV30	-	TRBJ1-1	TGTGCCTGGGACGGGGGTTTCCAAGCTTTCTTT	CAWDGGFQAFF
-	TRBV9	-	TRBJ1-2	TGTGCCAGCAGCGTAGTGGCGGGTGGCTACACCTTC	CASSVVAGGYTF
-	TRBV14	TRBD1	TRBJ2-2	TGTGCCAGCAGCCGGGGACAGGGAATCACCGGGGAGCTGTTTTTT	CASSRGQGITGELFF
-	TRBV6-6	-	TRBJ1-5	TGTGCCAGCAGTTACCTGAATCAGCCCCAGCATTTT	CASSYLNQPQHF
once	TRBV6-5	TRBD1	TRBJ1-2	TGTGCCAGCAGTTATCGGGGGACAGGGTTCTATGGCTACACCTTC	CASSYRGTGFYGYTF
-	TRBV6-1	-	TRBJ1-1	TGTGCCAGCAGAATCGACGGGGACACTGAAGCTTTCTTT	CASRIDGDTEAFF
-	TRBV5-1	-	TRBJ2-7	TGCGCCAGCAGCTTGGGTACGGGTTACGAGCAGTACTTC	CASSLGTGYEQYF
-	TRBV4-3	-	TRBJ1-2	TGCGCCAGCAGCCAAGAGACAGGAGGCTATGGCTACACCTTC	CASSQETGGYGYTF
-	TRBV11-2	-	TRBJ1-1	TGTGCCAGCAGCCCCGCAGGGGATCATAGACTGGCTTTCTTT	CASSPAGDHRLAFF
-	TRBV29-1	-	TRBJ1-1	TGCAGCGCCACAGGGAACACTGAAGCTTTCTTT	CSATGNTEAFF
-	TRBV30	-	TRBJ1-1	TGTGCCTGGAGTGGGGCGGGGGGCCCGCCAGGCACTGAAGCTTTCTTT	CAWSGAGGPPGTEAFF
-	TRBV11-2	-	TRBJ2-5	TGTGCCAGCAGCTTAGATCTGACAGATCAAGAGACCCAGTACTTC	CASSLDLTDQETQYF
-	TRBV10-3	TRBD1	TRBJ1-4	TGTGCCGCATCACCCCGGACAGGGTCTAATGAAAAACTGTTTTTT	CAASPRTGSNEKLFF